This T cell receptor (beta chain) was observed in a study of siplizumab effects on memory and regulatory T cells. Per individual sample, some 10^5 TCR templates were assayed. Clones were read by immunoSEQ multiplex PCR, and TCRdb kept only the in-frame ones, dropping some. This sample yields over 1,000 clones, of which under 85% are seen a single time; approximately 80% belongs to the top ten. The CDR3 is 12 amino acids. The V gene's germline CDR1 is SGHTA and CDR2 FQGTGA. The V end lost 2 bases, the J end lost 3 bases, and 5 bases lay between the germline ends. Findings and limits, study-wide: Some alloreactive sequences were traceable to unstimulated CD4+ memory cells, and siplizumab significantly reduced them.

This clone ranks as medium-sized. Its cognate antigen is unknown. The sample comprised TEMRA CD8+ T cells sorted from blood. Subset reported: unstimulated CD8+ CD45RA+ effector memory T cells. The sequence was obtained from a human donor in good health. The rearrangement joins TRBV7-3 to TRBJ2-7; no reliable D call. CDR3 protein: CASSLVFYEQYF. CDR3 bases: TGTGCCAGCAGCTTAGTGTTCTACGAGCAGTACTTC.